Presented here are 16 T cell receptor beta chains from one specimen sequenced in a study of T cell responses to AZD1222 COVID-19 vaccine. Method: immunoSEQ multiplex PCR; TCRdb's copy keeps in-frame clones and lacks some. The profile shows over 150,000 clones, roughly 94% of them singletons. Specimen: peripheral blood, collected 28 days after the second AZD1222 dose. These receptors were collected from an adult who received the AZD1222 COVID-19 vaccine.

V usage is TRBV18 and J usage is TRBJ1-1; possible D gene TRBD1, 6 bases. Germline-derived CDR1 and CDR2 are KGHSH and LQKENI. The CDR3 totals 14 residues. V dropped 2 bases and J dropped 5 bases, with 12 bases sitting between them. The CDR3 DNA reads TGTGCCAGCTCACCAAACCACAGGGAGACTGAAGCTTTCTTT. This gives the protein CASSPNHRETEAFF.

The chain uses TRBV5-5 and TRBJ2-1; D uncertain. Germline values: CDR1 SGHKS, CDR2 YYEKEE (reference sequence). This CDR3 is 13 amino acids long. Between the trimmed V and J ends, which lost 7 bases and 10 bases, there was a span of 18 bases. The CDR3 DNA sequence: TGTGCCAGCCAGCACAGCCCCTGGGAAGAGCAGTTCTTC. Its protein product is CASQHSPWEEQFF.

The chain uses TRBV5-6 and TRBJ2-4, with 8 bases identical to TRBD1. The germline V gene has CDR1 SGHDT and CDR2 YYEEEE. V gave up 4 bases and J gave up 8 bases; unmatched junction bases: 5. The CDR3 covers 13 residues. DNA of the CDR3: TGTGCCAGCAGCCCGCAGGGGGCGGACATTCAGTACTTC. Translated, it gives CASSPQGADIQYF.

The chain recombines TRBV6-5 with TRBJ1-1; maybe TRBD1 (5 bases). The CDR3 loop spans 14 amino acids. Trimming shortened V by 5 bases and J by 6 bases, and 16 bases separated the two germline ends. Germline loops: CDR1 MNHEY, CDR2 SVGAGI. For the CDR3, the DNA is TGTGCCAGCAGTCCATACTTAAAGACAGCTGAAGCTTTCTTT. Residues: CASSPYLKTAEAFF.

This chain uses TRBV7-9 with TRBJ2-7, with D perhaps matching TRBD1 (6 bases). V lost 5 bases to trimming and J lost 6 bases, with 17 bases between them. This CDR3 spans 14 amino acids. Germline values: CDR1 SEHNR, CDR2 FQNEAQ (reference sequence). This CDR3 reads CASSTRNRAGEQYF. Written as DNA, the CDR3 is TGTGCCAGCAGCACCCGAAACAGGGCGGGCGAGCAGTACTTC.

The chain recombines TRBV28 with TRBJ1-1; TRBD1 is a possible D gene (6 bases). The CDR3 loop spans 13 amino acids. Germline V gene lookup returns CDR1 MDHEN and CDR2 SYDVKM. Trimming stripped 1 base from V and 11 bases from J, with 14 bases between. The CDR3 spells CASSLSDSRPAFF. CDR3 nucleotide sequence: TGTGCCAGCAGTTTATCGGACAGCCGCCCGGCTTTCTTT.

The chain is built from TRBV19 and TRBJ1-5, with TRBD1 as a possible D gene (6 bases). The CDR3 length is 14 residues. Trimming stripped 3 bases from V and 6 bases from J, with 12 bases between. Looked up from germline, CDR1 is LNHDA and CDR2 is SQIVND (reference sequence). The CDR3 loop is CASSMVGGLQPQHF. The CDR3 nucleotides are TGTGCCAGTAGTATGGTCGGGGGGCTTCAGCCCCAGCATTTT.

The rearrangement links TRBV7-9 to TRBJ2-7; D may correspond to TRBD1 or TRBD2 (5 bases each). This CDR3 has 16 amino acids. Between the trimmed V and J ends, which lost 1 base and 2 bases, there was a span of 15 bases. Germline assignment: CDR1 SEHNR and CDR2 FQNEAQ (reference sequence). The CDR3 protein is CASSLGGPGPPYEQYF. CDR3 DNA: TGTGCCAGCAGCTTAGGAGGTCCGGGACCCCCCTACGAGCAGTACTTC.

The rearrangement joins TRBV21-1 to TRBJ2-7. TRBV21-1 is annotated as a pseudogene. The CDR3 sequence is 16 residues long. Here the CDR3 DNA reads TGTGCCAGCAGCAAACGGACGGATCCCAGAGCCTACGAGCAGTACTTC. This encodes CASSKRTDPRAYEQYF.

The chain recombines TRBV5-1 with TRBJ2-7, with 7 bases matching TRBD1. Germline values: CDR1 SGHRS, CDR2 YFSETQ. V lost 0 bases, J lost 3 bases, and 3 bases stayed unmatched. The CDR3 loop spans 14 amino acids. The CDR3, as DNA: TGCGCCAGCAGCTTGGGGGACAGAAGCTACGAGCAGTACTTC. Its translation is CASSLGDRSYEQYF.

The chain links TRBV19 to TRBJ2-1; D is undetermined. CDR3 length: 15 amino acids. Trimming stripped 5 bases from V and 4 bases from J, with 15 bases between. Germline V gives CDR1 LNHDA, CDR2 SQIVND (reference sequence). This CDR3 reads CASSPRQPTYNEQFF. In DNA form, the CDR3 reads TGTGCCAGTAGTCCGCGCCAGCCAACGTACAATGAGCAGTTCTTC.

The rearrangement joins TRBV29-1 to TRBJ2-3; no firm D call. This CDR3 spans 13 amino acids. Germline CDR1 SQVTM, CDR2 ANQGSEA. The V gene lost 0 bases and the J gene lost 4 bases, with 8 bases spanning the gap. The CDR3 region has the DNA TGCAGCGTTGAAGATCTAACGCCAGATACGCAGTATTTT. Its translation is CSVEDLTPDTQYF.

This chain uses TRBV28 with TRBJ2-7, with 9 positions matching TRBD2. V lost 9 bases and J lost 2; bases outside the gene matches: 11. CDR3 length equals 15 residues. Germline CDR1 is MDHEN and CDR2 is SYDVKM. The CDR3 sequence is CASRGGLAPTYEQYF. The CDR3 bases are TGTGCCAGTCGGGGGGGACTAGCCCCGACCTACGAGCAGTACTTC.

V usage is TRBV7-9 and J usage is TRBJ2-1; D ambiguous. Deletions cut 5 bases from V and 2 bases from J, with 1 base between. The germline V gene has CDR1 SEHNR and CDR2 FQNEAQ (reference sequence). The CDR3 length is 11 residues. CDR3 region: CASSPYNEQFF. CDR3 bases: TGTGCCAGCAGCCCCTACAATGAGCAGTTCTTC.

The gene calls are TRBV3-1 (or the pseudogene TRBV3-2) and TRBJ2-1; 11 bases match TRBD2. V shed 5 bases, J shed 7 bases, and the junction held 10 bases outside the gene matches. Germline-derived CDR1 and CDR2 are LGHDT and YNNKEL (reference sequence). The CDR3 sequence is 16 residues long. CDR3 sequence (DNA): TGTGCCAGCAGCAAATACGGGACTAGCGGAGGTAATGAGCAGTTCTTC. Its protein product is CASSKYGTSGGNEQFF.

This CDR3 reads CRGTYNEQFF. The CDR3 nucleotides read TGTCGAGGAACCTACAATGAGCAGTTCTTC. The rearrangement links TRBV21-1 to TRBJ2-1; the table's D call of TRBD2 was not tested on the DNA. TRBV21-1 is designated a pseudogene. The CDR3 consists of 10 residues.